These T cell receptor beta chains were read from a single sample in a study of T cell responses to AZD1222 COVID-19 vaccine. Profiling relied on immunoSEQ multiplex PCR, and the TCRdb table lists in-frame clones only, not all of them. The sample carries about 180,000 clones, more than 75% recorded once. Sequenced material: peripheral blood, taken 28 days after the second AZD1222 dose. The receptor source for this set is an adult who received the AZD1222 COVID-19 vaccine. CDR3s include the opening cysteine and the closing phenylalanine or tryptophan. A D gene is named only where the DNA matches it firmly. Clone size, where shown, is once, few, many, or a class for clones that have expanded.

clone_size,d_call,v_call,j_call,cdr3_nt,cdr3_aa
NA,NA,TRBV7-9,TRBJ1-2,TGTGCCAGCAGCTTAAGGCCTTCTAACTATGGCTACACCTTC,CASSLRPSNYGYTF
NA,NA,TRBV18,TRBJ2-5,TGTGCCAGCTCACCACAGGACCAAGAGACCCAGTACTTC,CASSPQDQETQYF
once,NA,TRBV5-5,TRBJ1-5,TGTGCCAGCAGTTTCGCCCCCGGCAGCAATCAGCCCCAGCATTTT,CASSFAPGSNQPQHF
NA,TRBD2,TRBV5-4,TRBJ2-3,TGTGCCAGCAGCTCAGGGACTAGCGGGAGGGATACGCAGTATTTT,CASSSGTSGRDTQYF
NA,TRBD1,TRBV7-3,TRBJ1-1,TGTGCCAGCAGCTTAAATCCAGGGGGGAACACTGAAGCTTTCTTT,CASSLNPGGNTEAFF
NA,TRBD1,TRBV18,TRBJ1-5,TGTGCCAGCTCACCGACCGACAGGGGAGATCAGCCCCAGCATTTT,CASSPTDRGDQPQHF
NA,NA,TRBV19,TRBJ1-6,TGTGCCAGTAGTATCGAACCTTATAATTCACCCCTCCACTTT,CASSIEPYNSPLHF
NA,TRBD2,TRBV9,TRBJ2-7,TGTGCCAGCAGCGTAGATTATAGCGGGAGCTCCTACGAGCAGTACTTC,CASSVDYSGSSYEQYF
NA,TRBD1,TRBV6-2/TRBV6-3,TRBJ2-3,TGTGCCAGCAGTTACGTCGGACAGGACACAGATACGCAGTATTTT,CASSYVGQDTDTQYF
once,NA,TRBV11-2,TRBJ2-7,TGTGCCAGCAGCTTCTATGTTGCCCCAATCAGCTCCTACGAGCAGTACTTC,CASSFYVAPISSYEQYF
NA,NA,TRBV7-9,TRBJ1-3,TGTGCCAGCAGGCAAGGGGACACCATATATTTT,CASRQGDTIYF
NA,TRBD1,TRBV7-2,TRBJ2-3,TGTGCCAGCAGCCCGCGCATGGGACAGGGGAGGACAGATACACAGTATTTT,CASSPRMGQGRTDTQYF
NA,TRBD1,TRBV7-3,TRBJ2-3,TGTGCCAGCAGCTCACACCCGGGACAGGGATTAGATACGCAGTATTTT,CASSSHPGQGLDTQYF
NA,NA,TRBV5-1,TRBJ1-2,TGCGCCAGCAGCTTGGGAGGCGGTTGGGGCTACACCTTC,CASSLGGGWGYTF
NA,NA,TRBV28,TRBJ1-1,TGTGCCAGCAGCAAACGGGACGGTCGGGCTGAAGCTTTCTTT,CASSKRDGRAEAFF
NA,NA,TRBV5-1,TRBJ2-7,TGCGCCAGCAGCTTAGACAGACCCAACGCTGTGCAGTACTTC,CASSLDRPNAVQYF
NA,NA,TRBV24-1,TRBJ2-5,TGTGCCACCAGTGATCCCACAGACCAAGAGACCCAGTACTTC,CATSDPTDQETQYF
NA,TRBD2,TRBV19,TRBJ2-7,TGTGCCAGTAGCCAGACTAGCGGGAGAGAAAACGAGCAGTACTTC,CASSQTSGRENEQYF
NA,NA,TRBV15,TRBJ2-1,TGTGCCACCAGCAGAGATCGCGGCCCCCCTGAGGAGCAGTTCTTC,CATSRDRGPPEEQFF
NA,NA,TRBV9,TRBJ2-2,TGTGCCAGCAGCCCCCGACTCGCTCGCGGCGGGGAGCTGTTTTTT,CASSPRLARGGELFF
NA,NA,TRBV28,TRBJ1-2,TGTGCCAGCAGTCCCCCGACAGGTTTGTGGGGTGGCTACACCTTC,CASSPPTGLWGGYTF
NA,TRBD1,TRBV6-5,TRBJ2-2,TGTGCCAGCATCGGACAGGGCTACACCGGGGAGCTGTTTTTT,CASIGQGYTGELFF
NA,TRBD2,TRBV27,TRBJ2-4,TGTGCCAGCAGTTTGGGGCGGGGGAACATTCAGTACTTC,CASSLGRGNIQYF
NA,NA,TRBV6-2/TRBV6-3,TRBJ2-1,TGTGCCAGCAGACCTACGTCAGTAACCTACAATGAGCAGTTCTTC,CASRPTSVTYNEQFF
NA,NA,TRBV11-2,TRBJ2-5,TGTGCCAGCAGCTTATTACAAGAGACCCAGTACTTC,CASSLLQETQYF
NA,NA,TRBV12-3/TRBV12-4,TRBJ1-1,TGTGCCAGCAGTTTAGCGCCGAGTGAAGCTTTCTTT,CASSLAPSEAFF
NA,NA,TRBV4-2,TRBJ2-2,TGTGCCAGCAGCCAAGATGTGAAGGACTGGGGGTTAACCGGGGAGCTGTTTTTT,CASSQDVKDWGLTGELFF
NA,NA,TRBV10-2,TRBJ2-1,TGCGCCAGCAGTGAGACTAGTCTCGGTGAGCAGTTCTTC,CASSETSLGEQFF
NA,TRBD1,TRBV5-6,TRBJ1-5,TGTGCCAGCAGCTTGGAAGCGGGACAGGGGGCGGCGCAGCCCCAGCATTTT,CASSLEAGQGAAQPQHF
NA,NA,TRBV5-5,TRBJ1-3,TGTGCCAGCAGCCCCACCCCGACAGGAGGTGGAAACACCATATATTTT,CASSPTPTGGGNTIYF
NA,NA,TRBV29-1,TRBJ2-1,TGCAGCGGAGGACACTACAATGAGCAGTTCTTC,CSGGHYNEQFF
NA,NA,TRBV4-3,TRBJ2-3,TGCGCCAGCAGCTGGGGGTACGGGTCTAGCACAGATACGCAGTATTTT,CASSWGYGSSTDTQYF
NA,TRBD2,TRBV24-1,TRBJ2-3,TGTGCCACCAGTGACCACCGACTAGCGGGGAACACAGATACGCAGTATTTT,CATSDHRLAGNTDTQYF
NA,NA,TRBV21-1,TRBJ2-5,TGTGCCAGCAGCAAAGGGGGCAGTTCAGGGGAGACCCAGTACTTC,CASSKGGSSGETQYF
NA,TRBD1,TRBV9,TRBJ2-2,TGTGCCAGCAGCCACAGGGGTGTAAACACCGGGGAGCTGTTTTTT,CASSHRGVNTGELFF
NA,TRBD2,TRBV6-5,TRBJ2-2,TGTGCCAGCAGTTACTCGTTGGCGGGAGCCTCCGGGGAGCTGTTTTTT,CASSYSLAGASGELFF
NA,NA,TRBV24-1,TRBJ2-5,TGTGCCACCAGTGTAGGTGAAGAAGAGACCCAGTACTTC,CATSVGEEETQYF
NA,TRBD1,TRBV5-4,TRBJ2-5,TGTGCCAGCAGCCCCGGGACAGCCCAAGAGACCCAGTACTTC,CASSPGTAQETQYF
NA,NA,TRBV19,TRBJ2-5,TGTGCCAGCCGCCAGGCGGGGGAGACCCAGTACTTC,CASRQAGETQYF
NA,TRBD1,TRBV4-1,TRBJ2-2,TGCGCCAGCAGCCACAGGGACAGGGAATCCGGGGAGCTGTTTTTT,CASSHRDRESGELFF
NA,NA,TRBV11-3,TRBJ2-3,TGTGCCAGCAGCTTAGAAGGCAACGCGCAGTATTTT,CASSLEGNAQYF
NA,NA,TRBV28,TRBJ2-1,TGTGCCAGCAGTCGCCCCGGGCTCCGGTACGAGGGTGAGCAGTTCTTC,CASSRPGLRYEGEQFF
NA,NA,TRBV18,TRBJ1-3,TGTGCCAGCTCAACCCGGGTCCACTCTGGAAACACCATATATTTT,CASSTRVHSGNTIYF
NA,NA,TRBV6-2/TRBV6-3,TRBJ2-1,TGTGCCAGCAGTTACACTCCGCGGGGGCTTAACAATGAGCAGTTCTTC,CASSYTPRGLNNEQFF
NA,NA,TRBV3-1/TRBV3-2,TRBJ2-5,TGTGCCAGCAGCCAAGACCCCACGGGGCTGGAGACCCAGTACTTC,CASSQDPTGLETQYF
NA,TRBD1,TRBV5-5,TRBJ2-7,TGTGCCAGCAGCTCCCCCGGGACAGGGAGACACGAGCAGTACTTC,CASSSPGTGRHEQYF
NA,NA,TRBV2,TRBJ2-4,TGTGCCAGCAGTGAGCGCGTAAACATTCAGTACTTC,CASSERVNIQYF
NA,NA,TRBV5-1,TRBJ1-1,TGCGCCAGCATGAGGGATTCTTCGGGGGGCACTGAAGCTTTCTTT,CASMRDSSGGTEAFF
NA,TRBD1,TRBV7-3,TRBJ2-2,TGTGCCAGCAGCTTAGGACAGGGGGTCACCGGGGAGCTGTTTTTT,CASSLGQGVTGELFF
once,TRBD2,TRBV3-1/TRBV3-2,TRBJ2-2,TGTGCCAGCAGCCATCCCGGGACTAGCGGGAGGCGCACCGGGGAGCTGTTTTTT,CASSHPGTSGRRTGELFF
NA,NA,TRBV4-1,TRBJ1-3,TGCGCCAGCAGCCAAGTATGGTCCTCCAGCTCTGGAAACACCATATATTTT,CASSQVWSSSSGNTIYF